The 29 T cell receptor beta chains below were found in one sample sequenced in a study of T cell changes during pregnancy in multiple sclerosis. TCRdb's table, derived via immunoSEQ multiplex PCR, lists solely in-frame clones and lacks some. Among tens of thousands of clones, roughly nine tenths were seen once, and the ten largest hold roughly 6.1%. Here the sequenced sample was CD8+ T cells from peripheral blood mononuclear cells, taken in the second trimester of pregnancy. Receptors originate from a female donor with multiple sclerosis, enrolled in a pregnancy study.

In its sample, this clone was seen once. The CDR3 here is CASSQPTFPGDSPLHF. Here the CDR3 DNA reads TGCGCCAGCAGTCAGCCAACGTTCCCAGGGGATTCACCCCTCCACTTT. This chain connects TRBV23-1 to TRBJ1-6; weak D call: TRBD1 (6 bases). TRBV23-1 is given ORF status, its function remaining uncertain. Deletions cut 3 bases from V and 8 bases from J, with 17 bases between. The CDR3 is 16 amino acids.

This chain connects TRBV27 to TRBJ1-1; 7 bases line up with TRBD1. The germline gives CDR1 MNHEY, CDR2 SMNVEV (reference sequence). CDR3 length equals 16 residues. The junction had 12 bases not matched to a gene; V was cut back by 4 bases and J by 4 bases. CDR3 nucleotide sequence: TGTGCCAGCAGTTCGGTCGGACAGGTCTGGGGCACTGAAGCTTTCTTT. Encoded protein: CASSSVGQVWGTEAFF.

The chain recombines TRBV5-1 with TRBJ1-1; 7 bases align to TRBD1. The CDR3 runs to 13 residues. The V segment lost 6 bases and the J segment 4 bases; nucleotides outside the gene matches: 6. The germline gives CDR1 SGHRS, CDR2 YFSETQ. CDR3 protein: CASTATGITEAFF. CDR3 nucleotides: TGCGCCAGCACCGCGACAGGGATCACTGAAGCTTTCTTT.

The chain joins TRBV2 to TRBJ1-1; tentative D call: TRBD1 (6 bases). Germline CDR1 is SNHLY and CDR2 is FYNNEI. CDR3 size: 13 residues. The germline V and J ends were trimmed by 6 bases and 1 base, with 9 bases remaining between them. The CDR3 is CASRHRENTEAFF. The CDR3 DNA sequence: TGTGCCAGCAGGCACAGGGAGAACACTGAAGCTTTCTTT. Combining the CDR3 with reference TRBV2 and TRBJ1-1 gives the whole variable domain EPEVTQTPSHQVTQMGQEVILRCVPISNHLYFYWYRQILGQKVEFLVSFYNNEISEKSEIFDDQFSVERPDGSNFTLKIRSTKLEDSAMYFCASRHRENTEAFFGQGTRLTVV.

The rearrangement links TRBV2 to TRBJ2-5; D possibly corresponds to TRBD2 (6 bases). CDR1 and CDR2 (germline): SNHLY, FYNNEI. The CDR3 has 15 amino acids. Trimming stripped 6 bases from V and 4 bases from J, with 18 bases between. The CDR3 region has the DNA TGTGCCAGCAGCCTCACTAGACTAGTATTAGAGACCCAGTACTTC. Translation gives CASSLTRLVLETQYF.

This clone was seen once. The V and J genes are TRBV14 and TRBJ1-1; D may be TRBD1 (6 bases). This CDR3 comprises 13 residues. Trimming removed 2 bases at V and 4 bases at J, with 8 bases between. Germline-derived CDR1 and CDR2 are SGHDN and FVKESK. This CDR3 reads CASSQLGATEAFF. The CDR3 DNA reads as TGTGCCAGCAGCCAACTGGGGGCCACTGAAGCTTTCTTT.

This clone was seen once. The chain links TRBV5-6 to TRBJ2-5; a weak D match, TRBD1 (5 bases). Between the trimmed V and J ends, which lost 0 bases and 5 bases, there was a span of 8 bases. This CDR3 region has 13 residues. In germline, CDR1 is SGHDT, CDR2 YYEEEE. The CDR3 DNA sequence: TGTGCCAGCAGCTTGGACAAGGGGGAGACCCAGTACTTC. This translates into CASSLDKGETQYF.

The chain joins TRBV9 to TRBJ2-7; weak D call: TRBD1 (5 bases). Trimming pared 4 bases from V and 1 base from J, leaving 12 bases between. Germline CDR1 and CDR2: SGDLS and YYNGEE. This CDR3 contains 14 residues. DNA for the CDR3: TGTGCCAGCAGCCAGGGTATAGATTCCTACGAGCAGTACTTC. Protein product: CASSQGIDSYEQYF.

This clone was seen a single time. The chain carries TRBV7-6 and TRBJ2-1; 13 bases map to TRBD2. V gave up 5 bases and J gave up 3 bases; unmatched junction bases: 7. The germline V gene encodes CDR1 SGHVS and CDR2 FNYEAQ. CDR3 length: 17 residues. In DNA, the CDR3 is TGTGCCAGCAGCGGGGGACTAGCGGGGCCGAACTACAATGAGCAGTTCTTC. Its protein product is CASSGGLAGPNYNEQFF.

The gene calls are TRBV14 and TRBJ2-1, with D perhaps TRBD1 (6 bases). V was cut by 3 bases and J by 6 bases, with 12 bases left in between. Germline assignment: CDR1 SGHDN and CDR2 FVKESK. This CDR3 contains 14 residues. The CDR3 loop is CASSQENRANEQFF. In DNA form, the CDR3 reads TGTGCCAGCAGCCAGGAGAACAGGGCCAATGAGCAGTTCTTC.

The chain couples TRBV27 to TRBJ1-1; the D gene is possibly TRBD1 (6 bases). Deletions cut 2 bases from V and 5 bases from J, with 24 bases between. The CDR3 runs 18 residues. Per the germline V gene, CDR1 is MNHEY and CDR2 is SMNVEV (reference sequence). Here the CDR3 reads CASSLLGGGRGDLTEAFF. DNA of the CDR3: TGTGCCAGCAGTTTACTTGGGGGGGGGCGCGGTGACCTAACTGAAGCTTTCTTT.

The genes are TRBV30 and TRBJ2-1, with 11 bases matching TRBD2. In germline, CDR1 is GTSNPN, CDR2 SVGIG (reference sequence). The CDR3 loop spans 15 amino acids. The junction had 2 bases not matched to a gene; V was cut back by 4 bases and J by 0 bases. The CDR3 loop is CAWTGTSGSYNEQFF. CDR3 DNA sequence: TGTGCCTGGACCGGGACTAGCGGCTCCTACAATGAGCAGTTCTTC.

The chain has TRBV15 and TRBJ1-2; a possible D gene is TRBD1 (5 bases). CDR1 is LNHNV, CDR2 YYDKDF, per germline (reference sequence). The CDR3 totals 14 residues. Trimming stripped 5 bases from V and 4 bases from J, with 14 bases between. The CDR3 bases are TGTGCCACCAGCGCCAGTAGGGGTGGCTATGGCTACACCTTC. Translating gives CATSASRGGYGYTF.

The chain couples TRBV7-2 to TRBJ1-2, with 8 bases matching TRBD1. Unmatched junction bases numbered 5, after V lost 1 base and J lost 4 bases. In germline, CDR1 is SGHTA, CDR2 FQGNSA. The CDR3 sequence is 15 residues long. DNA of the CDR3: TGTGCCAGCAGCTTAGAGCAGGGGGCTGTCTATGGCTACACCTTC. Encoded protein: CASSLEQGAVYGYTF.

CDR3 residues: CASSQVRLAGVVGQETQYF. The CDR3 DNA reads TGTGCCAGCAGCCAAGTCCGACTAGCGGGGGTAGTGGGCCAAGAGACCCAGTACTTC. The chain links TRBV14 to TRBJ2-5; 12 bases are shared with TRBD2. In germline, CDR1 is SGHDN, CDR2 FVKESK. The CDR3 consists of 19 residues. Trimming cost V 1 base and J 1 base; bases outside gene matches: 10.

The DNA for the CDR3 is TGTGCCAGCAGCCAAGATGCAGGGCAAAACTATGGCTACACCTTC. Protein: CASSQDAGQNYGYTF. V is TRBV5-4 and J is TRBJ1-2; a weak D match, TRBD1 (5 bases). Trimming took off 4 bases at V and 2 bases at J, with 15 bases between the two ends. The germline CDR1 and CDR2 sequences are SGHNT and YYREEE (reference sequence). The length of the CDR3 is 15 residues.

The chain joins TRBV6-5 to TRBJ2-5; TRBD1 is a possible D gene (5 bases). The germline V gene encodes CDR1 MNHEY and CDR2 SVGAGI. This CDR3 region has 13 residues. The ends were cut back, 6 bases at V and 5 bases at J, with 13 bases in the middle. In DNA form, the CDR3 reads TGTGCCAGCAGCCGACAGCGTAGGGAGACCCAGTACTTC. Translated: CASSRQRRETQYF.

This clone was counted once. V usage is TRBV10-3 and J usage is TRBJ2-2; D not resolved. Germline lookup yields CDR1 ENHRY and CDR2 SYGVKD. The CDR3 has 14 amino acids. The V end was cut by 0 bases, the J end by 6 bases, with 8 bases between. CDR3 coding DNA: TGTGCCATCAGTGAGTCAAACGGTGCCGGGGAGCTGTTTTTT. Translation gives CAISESNGAGELFF.

CDR3 amino acids: CASTDEQGTDTQYF. The CDR3 DNA sequence: TGTGCCAGCACTGATGAACAGGGCACAGATACGCAGTATTTT. This chain links TRBV21-1 with TRBJ2-3; TRBD1 reflects the table's D call only, with no check against the DNA. TRBV21-1 is a documented pseudogene. The CDR3 loop spans 14 amino acids.

V gene TRBV29-1 combines with J gene TRBJ2-7, with D possibly being TRBD1 (5 bases). Germline-derived CDR1 and CDR2 are SQVTM and ANQGSEA. The CDR3 is 14 amino acids. Trimming took off 3 bases at V and 6 bases at J, with 18 bases between the two ends. This chain's CDR3 is CSVDFTTQGGEQYF. DNA of the CDR3: TGCAGCGTTGATTTCACGACCCAGGGTGGCGAGCAGTACTTC.

The rearrangement uses TRBV2 and TRBJ2-7, with 7 bases aligning to TRBD1. With V trimmed by 6 bases and J by 6 bases, 11 bases remained unmatched. The germline V gene encodes CDR1 SNHLY and CDR2 FYNNEI. The CDR3 contains 14 residues. The chain's CDR3 is CASRRGTGAPEQYF. CDR3 DNA: TGTGCCAGCAGGAGGGGAACAGGGGCCCCCGAGCAGTACTTC.

This chain uses TRBV7-9 with TRBJ1-2; no clear D. The V end lost 1 base, the J end lost 4 bases, and 10 bases lay between the germline ends. The germline CDR1 and CDR2 sequences are SEHNR and FQNEAQ (reference sequence). The CDR3 spans 14 residues. The CDR3 spells CASSLVALSYGYTF. In nucleotides, the CDR3 is TGTGCCAGCAGCTTAGTCGCCCTTAGCTATGGCTACACCTTC. Combining the CDR3 with reference TRBV7-9 and TRBJ1-2 gives the whole variable domain DTGVSQNPRHKITKRGQNVTFRCDPISEHNRLYWYRQTLGQGPEFLTYFQNEAQLEKSRLLSDRFSAERPKGSFSTLEIQRTEQGDSAMYLCASSLVALSYGYTFGSGTRLTVV.

The gene calls are TRBV6-1 and TRBJ2-7, with 8 bases matching TRBD1. Trimming took 1 base from V and 3 from J; bases not matched to a gene: 2. CDR1 and CDR2 from the germline V gene are MNHNS and SASEGT. The CDR3 has 14 amino acids. Written as DNA, the CDR3 is TGTGCCAGCAGTGAAGGACAGGGGATCTACGAGCAGTACTTC. Translation: CASSEGQGIYEQYF.

This chain joins TRBV4-1 and TRBJ1-5; D remains ambiguous. Germline V gene sequence: CDR1 MGHRA, CDR2 YSYEKL. There are 15 residues in the CDR3. The germline V and J ends were trimmed by 0 bases and 7 bases, with 13 bases remaining between them. The CDR3 is CASSQDSGPSQPQHF. The CDR3 nucleotides read TGCGCCAGCAGCCAAGATAGCGGACCCTCACAGCCCCAGCATTTT.

The chain recombines TRBV30 with TRBJ2-7; 7 nucleotides agree with TRBD1. Germline V gene data show CDR1 as GTSNPN and CDR2 as SVGIG (reference sequence). This CDR3 contains 14 residues. Unmatched junction bases numbered 3, after V lost 1 base and J lost 0 bases. CDR3 bases: TGTGCCTGGAGTGGCAGGACAGGCTCCTACGAGCAGTACTTC. This sequence encodes CAWSGRTGSYEQYF.

This sequence joins TRBV10-3 and TRBJ1-1, with D possibly matching TRBD1 (6 bases). V shed 3 bases and J shed 10 bases, with 9 bases lying between them. The CDR3 loop spans 11 amino acids. Per the germline V gene, CDR1 is ENHRY and CDR2 is SYGVKD. The CDR3 DNA reads TGTGCCATCAGTGACGGGGGGCGAGCTTTCTTT. Its protein product is CAISDGGRAFF.

V usage is TRBV10-2 and J usage is TRBJ2-7; TRBD2 aligns across 8 bases. CDR1 and CDR2 from the germline V gene are WSHSY and SAAADI. This CDR3 is built from 14 residues. Trimming cost V 7 bases and J 3 bases; bases outside gene matches: 8. The CDR3 nucleotides read TGCGCCAGCAAGCGACTAGCGAGGGTCTACGAGCAGTACTTC. It translates to CASKRLARVYEQYF.

The chain uses TRBV29-1 and TRBJ1-2; TRBD1 agrees at 8 bases. Germline values: CDR1 SQVTM, CDR2 ANQGSEA. This CDR3 is 16 amino acids long. The trim removed 2 bases at V and 4 bases at J, leaving 12 bases unmatched. DNA of the CDR3: TGCAGCGTTGAACCCCAGGGGGCGCTTCTTCGCTATGGCTACACCTTC. Its translation: CSVEPQGALLRYGYTF.

The rearrangement uses TRBV6-4 and TRBJ2-2; D is unresolved. The germline V and J ends were trimmed by 8 bases and 6 bases, with 16 bases remaining between them. Germline V CDR1 and CDR2: MRHNA, SNTAGT. There are 14 residues in the CDR3. The CDR3 DNA sequence: TGTGCCAGCTCTAACACCGCCGAGGCCGGGGAGCTGTTTTTT. Amino acids: CASSNTAEAGELFF.